A single sample gave rise to the 9 T cell receptor beta chains below, sequenced in a study of shared clonotypes between healthy human individuals. Sequenced by immunoSEQ multiplex PCR; TCRdb stores in-frame clones only, minus some. There are approximately 2,300,000 clones in the sample; just under 95% occur only once, and around 0.4% lies in the top ten. Material: naive CD4+ T cells from PBMCs. Sample subset: CD45RA+ positively selected. Receptor source: a man aged 18 to 30 in good health. Some clones in this sample may be carry-over from other donors' samples.

The V gene is TRBV19, the J gene TRBJ1-1, with 11 bases aligning to TRBD1. CDR1 is LNHDA, CDR2 SQIVND, per germline (reference sequence). CDR3 length equals 15 residues. V lost 6 bases and J lost 4; bases outside the gene matches: 7. The CDR3 nucleotides are TGTGCCAGTAGCACCCGGGACAGGGGGAGCACTGAAGCTTTCTTT. Its translation: CASSTRDRGSTEAFF.

This sequence joins TRBV19 and TRBJ2-2; perhaps TRBD2 as D (6 bases). The germline CDR1 and CDR2 sequences are LNHDA and SQIVND (reference sequence). The CDR3 is 16 residues long. The germline V and J ends were trimmed by 6 bases and 6 bases, with 20 bases remaining between them. The CDR3 DNA reads TGTGCCAGTAGCCTAAGGGACGGGAGATTAGCCGGGGAGCTGTTTTTT. Protein sequence: CASSLRDGRLAGELFF.

Details on this clone: The sample holds other DNA sequences that translate to the same CDR3. The chain combines TRBV29-1 with TRBJ2-7; D gene unclear. Germline-derived CDR1 and CDR2 are SQVTM and ANQGSEA. V gave up 4 bases and J gave up 2 bases, with 9 bases separating them. The CDR3 is 12 amino acids. Here the CDR3 DNA reads TGCAGCGTTGTCGGTGGGGCCTACGAGCAGTACTTC. Its protein product is CSVVGGAYEQYF.

This chain links TRBV2 with TRBJ2-5; D call uncertain. Trimming removed 6 bases from V and 7 bases from J, with 21 bases in between. The CDR3 is 15 amino acids. Germline V gene lookup returns CDR1 SNHLY and CDR2 FYNNEI. This CDR3 is CASSDKLPSAATQYF. The CDR3 coding sequence is TGTGCCAGCAGCGACAAGCTCCCCAGCGCGGCGACCCAGTACTTC. The whole variable domain, remainder taken from reference TRBV2 and TRBJ2-5, is EPEVTQTPSHQVTQMGQEVILRCVPISNHLYFYWYRQILGQKVEFLVSFYNNEISEKSEIFDDQFSVERPDGSNFTLKIRSTKLEDSAMYFCASSDKLPSAATQYFGPGTRLLVL.

This chain connects TRBV9 to TRBJ1-4; 10 nucleotides line up with TRBD1. Germline CDR1 reads SGDLS; CDR2 reads YYNGEE. This CDR3 comprises 16 residues. The J segment lost 8 bases and the V segment lost 3 bases, leaving 10 bases of the junction unmatched. As DNA, the CDR3 is TGTGCCAGCAGCGCATCGCCGGGACAGGGGTCCGAAAAACTGTTTTTT. As protein: CASSASPGQGSEKLFF.

V is TRBV1 and J is TRBJ1-3. TRBV1 is a pseudogene locus. The CDR3 has 17 residues. DNA for the CDR3: TGCACCAGCAGCCGAGGGGGGCAGGGAGTCTCTGGAAACACCATATATTTT. This gives the protein CTSSRGGQGVSGNTIYF.

The table lists this clone with a count of one. This chain links TRBV2 with TRBJ2-1, with D perhaps TRBD1 (6 bases). Germline CDR1 SNHLY, CDR2 FYNNEI. The CDR3 loop spans 15 amino acids. The V end lost 7 bases, the J end lost 1 base, and 14 bases lay between the germline ends. The CDR3: CASTPGQGSYNEQFF. CDR3 nucleotide sequence: TGTGCCAGCACCCCGGGGCAGGGGTCCTACAATGAGCAGTTCTTC.

This rearrangement joins TRBV6-5 to TRBJ1-2; D remains unclear. V lost 7 bases and J 7 bases, leaving 22 bases between the germline ends. This CDR3 is built from 15 residues. The germline V gene encodes CDR1 MNHEY and CDR2 SVGAGI. Written as DNA, the CDR3 is TGTGCCAGCACCCTAGGTCCGGGCGGTCAGGTTGGCTACACCTTC. It translates to CASTLGPGGQVGYTF.

The V call is TRBV4-3, the J call TRBJ2-7; 7 bases align to TRBD1. Per the germline V gene, CDR1 is LGHNA and CDR2 is YSLEER. Trimming at V came to 0 bases and at J to 1 base, leaving 6 bases not matched to a gene. This CDR3 spans 16 amino acids. In DNA form, the CDR3 reads TGCGCCAGCAGCCAAGAACCGGGGACAGCATCCTACGAGCAGTACTTC. Protein product: CASSQEPGTASYEQYF.